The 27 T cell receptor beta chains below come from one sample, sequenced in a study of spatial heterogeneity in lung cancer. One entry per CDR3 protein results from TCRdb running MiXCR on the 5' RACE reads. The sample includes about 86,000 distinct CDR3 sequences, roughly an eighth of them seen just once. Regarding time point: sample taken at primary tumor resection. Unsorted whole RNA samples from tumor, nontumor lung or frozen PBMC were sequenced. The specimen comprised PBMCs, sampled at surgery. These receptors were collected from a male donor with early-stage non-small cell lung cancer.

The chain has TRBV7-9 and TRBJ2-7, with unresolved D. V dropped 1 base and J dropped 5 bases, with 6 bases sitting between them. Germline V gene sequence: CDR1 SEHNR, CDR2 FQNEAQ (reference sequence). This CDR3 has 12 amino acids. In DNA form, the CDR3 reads TGTGCCAGCAGCTTAGTTTTCGACGAGCAGTACTTC. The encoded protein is CASSLVFDEQYF.

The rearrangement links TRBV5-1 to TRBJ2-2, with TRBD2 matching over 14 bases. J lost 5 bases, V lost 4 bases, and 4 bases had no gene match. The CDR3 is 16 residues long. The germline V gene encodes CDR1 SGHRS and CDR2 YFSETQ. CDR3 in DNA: TGCGCCAGCAGCCCGGGACTAGCGGGAGAGACCGGGGAGCTGTTTTTT. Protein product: CASSPGLAGETGELFF. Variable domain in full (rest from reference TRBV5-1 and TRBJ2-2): KAGVTQTPRYLIKTRGQQVTLSCSPISGHRSVSWYQQTPGQGLQFLFEYFSETQRNKGNFPGRFSGRQFSNSRSEMNVSTLELGDSALYLCASSPGLAGETGELFFGEGSRLTVL.

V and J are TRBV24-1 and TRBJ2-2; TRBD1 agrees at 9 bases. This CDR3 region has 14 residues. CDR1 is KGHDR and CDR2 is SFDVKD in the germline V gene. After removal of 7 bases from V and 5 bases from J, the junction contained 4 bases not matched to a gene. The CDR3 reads CATRGTGWTGELFF. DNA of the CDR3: TGTGCCACCAGGGGGACAGGGTGGACCGGGGAGCTGTTTTTT.

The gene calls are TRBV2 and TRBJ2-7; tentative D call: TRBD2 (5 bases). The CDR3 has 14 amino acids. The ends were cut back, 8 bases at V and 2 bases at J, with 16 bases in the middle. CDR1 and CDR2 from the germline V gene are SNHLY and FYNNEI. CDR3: CASRPERRAYEQYF. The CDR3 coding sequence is TGTGCCAGCCGCCCCGAGCGGCGAGCCTACGAGCAGTACTTC.

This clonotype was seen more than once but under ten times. The chain's CDR3 is CASTFSGGEDGELFF. In nucleotides, the CDR3 is TGTGCCAGCACTTTCTCCGGGGGAGAGGACGGGGAGCTGTTTTTT. J is TRBJ2-2 and V is TRBV6-1; D is possibly TRBD2 (6 bases). The CDR3 length is 15 residues. Germline values: CDR1 MNHNS, CDR2 SASEGT. The V end lost 7 bases, the J end lost 7 bases, and 19 bases lay between the germline ends.

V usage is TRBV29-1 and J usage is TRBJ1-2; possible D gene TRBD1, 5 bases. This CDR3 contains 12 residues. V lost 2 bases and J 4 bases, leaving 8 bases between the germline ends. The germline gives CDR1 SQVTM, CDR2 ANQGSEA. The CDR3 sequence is CSVENRFYGYTF. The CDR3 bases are TGCAGCGTTGAAAACAGGTTCTATGGCTACACCTTC.

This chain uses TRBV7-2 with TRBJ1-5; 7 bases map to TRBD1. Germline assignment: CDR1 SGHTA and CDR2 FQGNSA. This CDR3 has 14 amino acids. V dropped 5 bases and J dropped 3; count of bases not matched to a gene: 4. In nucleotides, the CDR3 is TGTGCCAGCAGCGGGGACAGATACAATCAGCCCCAGCATTTT. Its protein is CASSGDRYNQPQHF.

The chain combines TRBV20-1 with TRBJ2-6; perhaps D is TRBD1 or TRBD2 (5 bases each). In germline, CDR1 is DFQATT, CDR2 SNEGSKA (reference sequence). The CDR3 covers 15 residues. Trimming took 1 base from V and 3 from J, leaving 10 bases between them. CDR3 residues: CSARGGILGANVLTF. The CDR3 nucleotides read TGCAGTGCTAGAGGGGGGATACTTGGGGCCAACGTCCTGACTTTC.

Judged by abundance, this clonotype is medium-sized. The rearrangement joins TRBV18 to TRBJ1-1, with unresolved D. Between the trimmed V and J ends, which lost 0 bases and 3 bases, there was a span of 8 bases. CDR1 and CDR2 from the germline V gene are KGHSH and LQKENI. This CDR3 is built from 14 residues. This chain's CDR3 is CASSPPGSYTEAFF. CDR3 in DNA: TGTGCCAGCTCACCACCGGGGAGCTACACTGAAGCTTTCTTT. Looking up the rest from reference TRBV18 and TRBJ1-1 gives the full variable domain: NAGVMQNPRHLVRRRGQEARLRCSPMKGHSHVYWYRQLPEEGLKFMVYLQKENIIDESGMPKERFSAEFPKEGPSILRIQQVVRGDSAAYFCASSPPGSYTEAFFGQGTRLTVV.

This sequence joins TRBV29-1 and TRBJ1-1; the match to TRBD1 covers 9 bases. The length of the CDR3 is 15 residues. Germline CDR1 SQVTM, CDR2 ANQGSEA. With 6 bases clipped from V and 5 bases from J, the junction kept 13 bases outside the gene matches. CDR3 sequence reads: CSVTGTGMSSTEAFF. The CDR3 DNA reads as TGCAGCGTCACCGGGACAGGGATGTCGAGTACTGAAGCTTTCTTT.

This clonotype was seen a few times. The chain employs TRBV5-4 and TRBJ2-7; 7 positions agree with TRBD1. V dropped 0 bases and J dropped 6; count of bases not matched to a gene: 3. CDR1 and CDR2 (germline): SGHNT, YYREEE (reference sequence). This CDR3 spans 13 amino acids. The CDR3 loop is CASSLAAGGEQYF. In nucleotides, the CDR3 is TGTGCCAGCAGCTTGGCGGCAGGGGGCGAGCAGTACTTC.

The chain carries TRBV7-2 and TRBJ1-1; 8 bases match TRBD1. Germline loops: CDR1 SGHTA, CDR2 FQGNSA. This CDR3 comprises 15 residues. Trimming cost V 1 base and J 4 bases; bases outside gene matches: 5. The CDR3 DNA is TGTGCCAGCAGCTTAGGTGGACAGGGAATCACTGAAGCTTTCTTT. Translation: CASSLGGQGITEAFF.

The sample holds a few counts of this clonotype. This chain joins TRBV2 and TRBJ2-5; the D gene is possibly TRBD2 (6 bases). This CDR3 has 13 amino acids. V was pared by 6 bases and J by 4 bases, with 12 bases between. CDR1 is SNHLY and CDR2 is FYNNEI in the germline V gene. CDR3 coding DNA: TGTGCCAGCAGGGCCCGGGGAGGAGAGACCCAGTACTTC. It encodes CASRARGGETQYF.

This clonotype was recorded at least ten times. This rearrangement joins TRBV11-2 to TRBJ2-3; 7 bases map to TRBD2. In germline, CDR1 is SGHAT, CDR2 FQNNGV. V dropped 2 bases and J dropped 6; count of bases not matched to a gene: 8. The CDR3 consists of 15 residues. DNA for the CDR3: TGTGCCAGCAGCTTAAGAAGTAGCGGGTCCGATACGCAGTATTTT. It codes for CASSLRSSGSDTQYF.

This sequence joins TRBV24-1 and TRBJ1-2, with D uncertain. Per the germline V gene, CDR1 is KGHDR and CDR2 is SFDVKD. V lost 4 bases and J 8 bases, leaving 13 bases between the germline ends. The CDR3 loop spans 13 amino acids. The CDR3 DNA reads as TGTGCCACCAGTGAAGGCTACTCCCGAGGCTACACCTTC. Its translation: CATSEGYSRGYTF.

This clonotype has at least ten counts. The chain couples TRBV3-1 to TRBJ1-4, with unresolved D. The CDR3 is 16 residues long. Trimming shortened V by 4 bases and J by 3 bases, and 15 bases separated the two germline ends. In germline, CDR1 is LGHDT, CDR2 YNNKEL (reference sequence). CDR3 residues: CASSPGGGIPNEKLFF. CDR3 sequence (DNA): TGTGCCAGCAGCCCAGGCGGAGGGATCCCTAATGAAAAACTGTTTTTT. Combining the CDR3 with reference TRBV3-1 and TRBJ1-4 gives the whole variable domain DTAVSQTPKYLVTQMGNDKSIKCEQNLGHDTMYWYKQDSKKFLKIMFSYNNKELIINETVPNRFSPKSPDKAHLNLHINSLELGDSAVYFCASSPGGGIPNEKLFFGSGTQLSVL.

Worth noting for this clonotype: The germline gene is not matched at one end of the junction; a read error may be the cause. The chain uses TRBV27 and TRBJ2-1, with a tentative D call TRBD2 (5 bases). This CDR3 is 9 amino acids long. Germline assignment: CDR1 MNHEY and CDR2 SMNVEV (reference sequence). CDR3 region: CASGYEQFF. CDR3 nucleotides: TGCGCCAGCGGTTATGAGCAGTTCTTC.

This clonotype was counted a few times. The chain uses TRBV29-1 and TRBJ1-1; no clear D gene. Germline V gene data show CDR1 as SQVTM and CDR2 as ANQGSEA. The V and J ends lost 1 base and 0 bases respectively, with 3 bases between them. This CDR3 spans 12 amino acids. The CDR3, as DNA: TGCAGCGTTGAAGGGCTGAACACTGAAGCTTTCTTT. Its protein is CSVEGLNTEAFF.

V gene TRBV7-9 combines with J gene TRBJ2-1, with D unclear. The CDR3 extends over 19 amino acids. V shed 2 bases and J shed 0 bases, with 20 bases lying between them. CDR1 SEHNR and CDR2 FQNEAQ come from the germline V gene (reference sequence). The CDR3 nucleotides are TGTGCCAGCAGCTTAAAAGATGGAGAGCCTAGGAGCTCCTACAATGAGCAGTTCTTC. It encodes CASSLKDGEPRSSYNEQFF. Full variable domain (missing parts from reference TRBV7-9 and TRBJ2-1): DTGVSQNPRHKITKRGQNVTFRCDPISEHNRLYWYRQTLGQGPEFLTYFQNEAQLEKSRLLSDRFSAERPKGSFSTLEIQRTEQGDSAMYLCASSLKDGEPRSSYNEQFFGPGTRLTVL.

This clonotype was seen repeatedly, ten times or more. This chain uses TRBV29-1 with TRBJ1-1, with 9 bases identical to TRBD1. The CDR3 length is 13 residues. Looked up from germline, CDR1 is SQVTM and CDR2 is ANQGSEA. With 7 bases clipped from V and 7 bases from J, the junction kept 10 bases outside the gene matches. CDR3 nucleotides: TGCAGCGCATCCCCGGGACAGGGTATTGAAGCTTTCTTT. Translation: CSASPGQGIEAFF.

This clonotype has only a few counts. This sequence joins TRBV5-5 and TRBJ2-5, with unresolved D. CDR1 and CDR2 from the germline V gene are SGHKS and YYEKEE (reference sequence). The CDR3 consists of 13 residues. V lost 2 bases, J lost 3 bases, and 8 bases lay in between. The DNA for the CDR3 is TGTGCCAGCAGCTTCAGGCGGAAAGAGACCCAGTACTTC. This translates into CASSFRRKETQYF.

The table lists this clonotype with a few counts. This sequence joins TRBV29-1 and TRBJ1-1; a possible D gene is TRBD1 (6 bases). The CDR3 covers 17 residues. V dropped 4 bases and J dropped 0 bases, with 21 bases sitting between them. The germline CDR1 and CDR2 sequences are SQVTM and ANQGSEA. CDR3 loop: CSVALRGDSALNTEAFF. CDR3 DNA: TGCAGCGTTGCCCTCAGGGGCGATTCAGCGCTGAACACTGAAGCTTTCTTT.

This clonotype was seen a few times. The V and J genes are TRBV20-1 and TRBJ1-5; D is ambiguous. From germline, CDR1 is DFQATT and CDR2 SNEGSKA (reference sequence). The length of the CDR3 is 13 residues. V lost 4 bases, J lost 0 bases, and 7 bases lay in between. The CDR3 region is CSATGLSNQPQHF. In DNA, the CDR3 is TGCAGTGCTACTGGACTTAGCAATCAGCCCCAGCATTTT.

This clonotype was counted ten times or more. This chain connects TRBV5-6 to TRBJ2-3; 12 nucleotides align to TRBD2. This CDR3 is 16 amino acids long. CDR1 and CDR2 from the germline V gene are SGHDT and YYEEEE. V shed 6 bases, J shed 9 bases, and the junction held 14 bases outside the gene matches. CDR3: CASTKLAGGPTATQYF. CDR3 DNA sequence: TGTGCCAGCACCAAACTAGCGGGGGGACCCACTGCCACGCAGTATTTT. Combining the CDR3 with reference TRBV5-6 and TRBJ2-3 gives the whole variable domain DAGVTQSPTHLIKTRGQQVTLRCSPKSGHDTVSWYQQALGQGPQFIFQYYEEEERQRGNFPDRFSGHQFPNYSSELNVNALLLGDSALYLCASTKLAGGPTATQYFGPGTRLTVL.

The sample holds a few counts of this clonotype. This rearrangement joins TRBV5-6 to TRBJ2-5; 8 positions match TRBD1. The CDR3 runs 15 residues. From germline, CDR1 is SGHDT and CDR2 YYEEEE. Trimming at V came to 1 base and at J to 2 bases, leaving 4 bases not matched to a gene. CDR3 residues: CASSLRQGYQETQYF. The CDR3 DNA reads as TGTGCCAGCAGCTTGAGACAGGGGTATCAAGAGACCCAGTACTTC.

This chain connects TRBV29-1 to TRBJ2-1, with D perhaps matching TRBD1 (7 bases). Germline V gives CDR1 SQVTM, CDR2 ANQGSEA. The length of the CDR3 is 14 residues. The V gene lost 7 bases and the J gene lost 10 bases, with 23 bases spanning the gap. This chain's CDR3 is CSAALGGKSGEQFF. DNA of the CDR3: TGCAGCGCTGCTTTAGGGGGCAAAAGCGGGGAGCAGTTCTTC.

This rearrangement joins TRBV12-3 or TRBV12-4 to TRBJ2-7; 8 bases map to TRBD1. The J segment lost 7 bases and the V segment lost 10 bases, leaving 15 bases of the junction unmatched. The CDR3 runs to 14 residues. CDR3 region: CATPWGQAILEQYF. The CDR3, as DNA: TGTGCCACTCCCTGGGGACAGGCTATCCTGGAGCAGTACTTC.